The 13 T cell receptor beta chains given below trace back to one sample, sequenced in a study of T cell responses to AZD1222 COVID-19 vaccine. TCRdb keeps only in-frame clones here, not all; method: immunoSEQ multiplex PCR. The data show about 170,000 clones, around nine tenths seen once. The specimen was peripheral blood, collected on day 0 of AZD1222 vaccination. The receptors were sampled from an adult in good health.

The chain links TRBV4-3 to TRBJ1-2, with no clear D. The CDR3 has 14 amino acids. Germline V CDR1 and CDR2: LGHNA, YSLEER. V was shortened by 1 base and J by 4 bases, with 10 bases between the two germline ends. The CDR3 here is CASSQGSGVYGYTF. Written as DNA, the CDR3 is TGCGCCAGCAGCCAAGGGTCAGGAGTCTATGGCTACACCTTC.

CDR3 residues: CAWRVQTNTEAFF. The DNA for the CDR3 is TGTGCCTGGAGGGTACAAACGAACACTGAAGCTTTCTTT. The V gene is TRBV30, the J gene TRBJ1-1; D not certain. The length of the CDR3 is 13 residues. Between the trimmed V and J ends, which lost 3 bases and 1 base, there was a span of 9 bases. Germline V gene data show CDR1 as GTSNPN and CDR2 as SVGIG (reference sequence).

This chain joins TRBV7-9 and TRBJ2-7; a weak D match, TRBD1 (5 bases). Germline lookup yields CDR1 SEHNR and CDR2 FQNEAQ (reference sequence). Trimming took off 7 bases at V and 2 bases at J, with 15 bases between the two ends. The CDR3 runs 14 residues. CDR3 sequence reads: CASTTGGSTYEQYF. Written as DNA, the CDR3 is TGTGCCAGCACCACAGGTGGCAGCACCTACGAGCAGTACTTC.

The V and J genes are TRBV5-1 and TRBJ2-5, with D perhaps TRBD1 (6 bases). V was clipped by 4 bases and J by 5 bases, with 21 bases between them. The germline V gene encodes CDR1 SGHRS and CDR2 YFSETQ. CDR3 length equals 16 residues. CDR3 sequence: CASSPEPGRTEETQYF. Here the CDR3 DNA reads TGCGCCAGCAGCCCGGAACCGGGACGGACAGAGGAGACCCAGTACTTC. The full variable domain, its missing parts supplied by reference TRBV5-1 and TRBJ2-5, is KAGVTQTPRYLIKTRGQQVTLSCSPISGHRSVSWYQQTPGQGLQFLFEYFSETQRNKGNFPGRFSGRQFSNSRSEMNVSTLELGDSALYLCASSPEPGRTEETQYFGPGTRLLVL.

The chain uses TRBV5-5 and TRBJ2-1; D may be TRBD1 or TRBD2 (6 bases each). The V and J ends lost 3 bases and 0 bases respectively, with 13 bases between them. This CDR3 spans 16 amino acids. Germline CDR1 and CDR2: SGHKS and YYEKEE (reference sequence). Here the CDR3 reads CASSSEGGSSYNEQFF. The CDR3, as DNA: TGTGCCAGCAGCTCCGAGGGGGGAAGCTCCTACAATGAGCAGTTCTTC.

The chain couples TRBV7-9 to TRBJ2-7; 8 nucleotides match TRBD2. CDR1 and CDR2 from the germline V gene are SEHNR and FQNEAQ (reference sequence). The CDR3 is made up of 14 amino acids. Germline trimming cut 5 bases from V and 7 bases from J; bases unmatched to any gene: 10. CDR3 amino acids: CASSAPPGGQEQYF. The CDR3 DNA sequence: TGTGCCAGCAGCGCTCCTCCGGGGGGGCAGGAGCAGTACTTC.

The CDR3 protein is CASSVGDRGYEQYF. The CDR3, as DNA: TGCGCCAGCAGCGTAGGGGACAGGGGCTACGAGCAGTACTTC. This chain joins TRBV5-1 and TRBJ2-7; TRBD1 aligns across 10 bases. The CDR3 has 14 amino acids. Germline CDR1 SGHRS, CDR2 YFSETQ. The V segment lost 4 bases and the J segment 3 bases; nucleotides outside the gene matches: 4.

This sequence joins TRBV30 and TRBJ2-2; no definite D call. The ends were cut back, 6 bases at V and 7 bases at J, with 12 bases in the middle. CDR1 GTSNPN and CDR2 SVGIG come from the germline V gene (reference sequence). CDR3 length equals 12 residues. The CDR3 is CACNKRGGELFF. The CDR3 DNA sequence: TGTGCCTGCAATAAACGTGGCGGGGAGCTGTTTTTT.

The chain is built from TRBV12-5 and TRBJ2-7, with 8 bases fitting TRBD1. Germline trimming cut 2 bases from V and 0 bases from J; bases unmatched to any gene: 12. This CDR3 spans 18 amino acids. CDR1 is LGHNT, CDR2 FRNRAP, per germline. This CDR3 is CASGLNSGTGPISYEQYF. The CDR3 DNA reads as TGTGCTAGTGGTTTGAATTCCGGGACAGGCCCGATCTCCTACGAGCAGTACTTC.

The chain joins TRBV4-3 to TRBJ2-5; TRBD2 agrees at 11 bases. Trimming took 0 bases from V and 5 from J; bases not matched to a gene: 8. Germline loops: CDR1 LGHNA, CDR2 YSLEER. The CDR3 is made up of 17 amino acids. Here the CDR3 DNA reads TGCGCCAGCAGCCAAGAGCTAGCGGGGGGTTGGGGGGAGACCCAGTACTTC. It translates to CASSQELAGGWGETQYF.

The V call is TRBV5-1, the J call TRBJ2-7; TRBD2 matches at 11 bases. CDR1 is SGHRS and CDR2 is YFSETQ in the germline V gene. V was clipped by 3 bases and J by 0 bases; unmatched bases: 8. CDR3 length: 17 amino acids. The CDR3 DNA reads TGCGCCAGCAGCTCCGGGACTAGCGGACACAGCTCCTACGAGCAGTACTTC. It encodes CASSSGTSGHSSYEQYF.

As DNA, the CDR3 is TGTGCCAGCAGGCACACCCGGCGGGGGGCCACTGAAGCTTTCTTT. Amino acid sequence: CASRHTRRGATEAFF. The chain combines TRBV5-6 with TRBJ1-1, with D possibly matching TRBD1 (6 bases). V was shortened by 5 bases and J by 4 bases, with 18 bases between the two germline ends. Germline assignment: CDR1 SGHDT and CDR2 YYEEEE. The length of the CDR3 is 15 residues.

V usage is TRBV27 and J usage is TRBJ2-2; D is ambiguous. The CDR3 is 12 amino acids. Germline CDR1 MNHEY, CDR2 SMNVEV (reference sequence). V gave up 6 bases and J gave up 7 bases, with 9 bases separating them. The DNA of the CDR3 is TGTGCCAGCAGGTTCGGTGGCGGGGAGCTGTTTTTT. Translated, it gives CASRFGGGELFF.